The 3 T cell receptor beta chains presented below share a single source sample, sequenced in a study of cytomegalovirus exposure and HLA in healthy donors. Clones were read by immunoSEQ multiplex PCR, and TCRdb kept only the in-frame ones, dropping some. The table has around 300,000 clones, 86% seen once. Source material: PBMCs. Source of these receptors: a woman aged 18-29 years in good health and CMV-seronegative.

J is TRBJ1-2 and V is TRBV9; 8 bases fit TRBD1. Germline-derived CDR1 and CDR2 are SGDLS and YYNGEE. This CDR3 is 13 amino acids long. J gave up 8 bases and V 4 bases, and 7 bases lay outside the gene matches. The CDR3: CASSLRQGWGYTF. CDR3 bases: TGTGCCAGCAGCCTACGACAGGGGTGGGGCTACACCTTC.

The chain joins TRBV6-5 to TRBJ1-2; the D gene is possibly TRBD1 (5 bases). The ends were cut back, 5 bases at V and 11 bases at J, with 12 bases in the middle. Germline V gives CDR1 MNHEY, CDR2 SVGAGI. This CDR3 is built from 11 residues. The CDR3 DNA sequence: TGTGCCAGCAGTCAGGGCCGAAATTACACCTTC. Encoded protein: CASSQGRNYTF.

The chain carries TRBV2 and TRBJ1-1; 10 bases fit TRBD1. V shed 4 bases, J shed 7 bases, and the junction held 9 bases outside the gene matches. Germline V lookup: CDR1 SNHLY, CDR2 FYNNEI. This CDR3 is 15 amino acids long. CDR3 sequence reads: CASSGPGTGAGEAFF. The DNA of the CDR3 is TGTGCCAGCAGTGGCCCCGGGACAGGGGCGGGTGAAGCTTTCTTT.